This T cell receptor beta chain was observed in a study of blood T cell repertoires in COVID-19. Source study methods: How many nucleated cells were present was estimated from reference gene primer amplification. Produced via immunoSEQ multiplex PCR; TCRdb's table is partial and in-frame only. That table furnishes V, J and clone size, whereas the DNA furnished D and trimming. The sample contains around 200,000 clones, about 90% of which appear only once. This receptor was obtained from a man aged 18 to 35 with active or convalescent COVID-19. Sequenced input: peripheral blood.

CDR3 loop: CASSPTSGRNEQFF. In nucleotides, the CDR3 is TGTGCCAGCTCACCGACTAGCGGGAGGAATGAGCAGTTCTTC. The V and J genes are TRBV18 and TRBJ2-1, with 13 bases identical to TRBD2. The CDR3 has 14 amino acids. The germline V gene encodes CDR1 KGHSH and CDR2 LQKENI. V lost 3 bases and J lost 7; bases outside the gene matches: 0.